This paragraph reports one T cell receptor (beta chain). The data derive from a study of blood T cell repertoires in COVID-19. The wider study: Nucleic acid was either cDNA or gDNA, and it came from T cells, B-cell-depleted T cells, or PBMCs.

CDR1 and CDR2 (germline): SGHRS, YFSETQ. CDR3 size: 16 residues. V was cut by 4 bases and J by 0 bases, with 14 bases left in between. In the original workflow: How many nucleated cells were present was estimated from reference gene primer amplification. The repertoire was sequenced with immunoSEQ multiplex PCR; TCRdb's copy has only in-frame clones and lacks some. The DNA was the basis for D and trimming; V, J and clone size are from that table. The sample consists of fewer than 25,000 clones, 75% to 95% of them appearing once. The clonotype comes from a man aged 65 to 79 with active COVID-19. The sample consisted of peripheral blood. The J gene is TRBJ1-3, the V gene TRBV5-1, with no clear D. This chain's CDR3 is CASSPEAGNSGNTIYF. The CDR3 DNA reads TGCGCCAGCAGCCCAGAAGCAGGAAACTCTGGAAACACCATATATTTT.